This T cell receptor beta chain was recorded in a study of blood T cell repertoires in COVID-19. About the research overall: Both acute and convalescent COVID-19 samples were obtained from the United States, Italy and Spain. The cDNA or gDNA used as material had been derived from T cells, B-cell-depleted T cells, or PBMCs.

Per the original methods: Reference gene primer amplification gave nucleated cell count estimates. This table comes from immunoSEQ multiplex PCR, and its TCRdb copy is limited to in-frame clones, with some not included. V, J and clone size were drawn from that table, and D and trimming were deduced from the DNA. The data hold around 150,000 clones, with over 85% observed a single time. The receptor was derived from a woman between 50 and 59 years old with acute or convalescent COVID-19. Sequencing was carried out using peripheral blood.

CDR3 loop: CASSLSGVRGYTF. CDR3 DNA: TGTGCCAGCAGCTTATCGGGGGTTAGGGGCTACACCTTC. The genes are TRBV7-9 and TRBJ1-2; weak D call: TRBD1 (5 bases). V lost 2 bases and J 8 bases, leaving 12 bases between the germline ends. The CDR3 loop spans 13 amino acids. The germline gives CDR1 SEHNR, CDR2 FQNEAQ (reference sequence).